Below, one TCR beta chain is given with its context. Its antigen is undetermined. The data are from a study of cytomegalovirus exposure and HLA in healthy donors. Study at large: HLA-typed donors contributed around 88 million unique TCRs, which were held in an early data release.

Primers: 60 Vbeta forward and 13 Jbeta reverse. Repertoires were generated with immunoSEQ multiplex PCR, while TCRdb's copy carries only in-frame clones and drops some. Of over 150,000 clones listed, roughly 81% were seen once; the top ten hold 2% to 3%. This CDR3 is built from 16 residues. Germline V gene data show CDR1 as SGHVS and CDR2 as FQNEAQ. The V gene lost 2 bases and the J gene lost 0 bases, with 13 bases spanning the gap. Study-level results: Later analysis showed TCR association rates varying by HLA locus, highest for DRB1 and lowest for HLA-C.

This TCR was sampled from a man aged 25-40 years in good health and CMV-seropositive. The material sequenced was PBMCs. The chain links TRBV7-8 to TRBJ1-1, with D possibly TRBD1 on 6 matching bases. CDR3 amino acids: CASSLLRGRLNTEAFF. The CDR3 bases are TGTGCCAGCAGCTTATTGCGGGGGCGGTTGAACACTGAAGCTTTCTTT.